This T cell receptor (beta chain) was sequenced in a study of T cells in narcolepsy. Study-level background: Enrolled donors included narcolepsy type 1 or type 2 patients and healthy controls.

To note about this clone: Its target is unknown. A junction boundary mismatches the germline segment, possibly from a read error. The same CDR3 is also encoded by other DNA sequences in this sample.

Profiled with immunoSEQ multiplex PCR; TCRdb holds only in-frame clones, not every one. The table has about 17,000 clones, 72% seen once. The CDR3 runs 16 residues. The germline V gene has CDR1 MGHRA and CDR2 YSYEKL. Study results and caveats: Reportedly, autoreactive clonotypes were serially detected in patients' blood but not controls'. Autoreactive HCRT-specific and TRIB2-specific clonotypes were marked in same-patient CSF-versus-blood CD4+ comparisons.

V is TRBV4-1 and J is TRBJ2-5, with 9 bases fitting TRBD2. The specimen sequenced was CD45RA- memory CD8+ T cells from PBMCs. The receptor was isolated from a human donor with narcolepsy. The CDR3 region is CASSQEIAGARETQYF. DNA for the CDR3: TGTGCCAGCAGCCAAGAAATAGCGGGGGCTAGGGAGACCCAGTACTTC.